The rows below give T cell receptor beta chains drawn from one sample of a study of cytomegalovirus exposure and HLA in healthy donors. TCRdb's table, derived via immunoSEQ multiplex PCR, lists solely in-frame clones and lacks some. This table holds 100,000 to 150,000 clones, about four fifths found once. Sequencing was done on a sample of PBMCs. These receptors were obtained from a female donor in good health and CMV-seropositive. Both conserved end residues are part of each CDR3.

>TRBV4-1
CASSHLGQIMSTEAFF
>TRBV29-1
CSVEDSFAGAGYNEQFF
>TRBV29-1
CSVEGSRGGPYNEQFF
>TRBV6-4
CASSPASNQPQHF
>TRBV2
CASSEALGGERGNTIYF
>TRBV5-1
CASSLSQGVSEKLFF
>TRBV27
CASSFNRRDTGELFF
>TRBV7-8
CASSWTGGAGNTIYF
>TRBV6-1
CATTPGHPNTEAFF
>TRBV2
CASRSTGNTEAFF
>TRBV25-1
CASSEGYSSTDTQYF
>TRBV5-1
CASSMGLAGERSTGELFF
>TRBV6-5
CATARQGASYGYTF
>TRBV30
CAWSVLGGGLPDTQYF
>TRBV2
CASNIRGAYEQYF
>TRBV27
CASSGAGANVLTF
>TRBV19
CASSIPAAGIQYF
>TRBV10-2
CASTGTSGDTQYF
>TRBV2
CASSEGLSSSEQYF
>TRBV28
CASSLWSGQGPPLHF
>TRBV6-5
CASSYHSGGDYNEQFF
>TRBV29-1
CSLSRGLNTEAFF
>TRBV30
CAGLRDIYSPLHF
>TRBV7-9
CASSLSPGRTKSYEQYF
>TRBV2
CASSSRSEQYF
>TRBV7-8
CASSRRGTYGYTF
>TRBV30
CAWKKSPGQGAKNTEAFF
>TRBV29-1
CSVSEREAFF
>TRBV4-2
CASSNGVGSTDTQYF
>TRBV6-6
CASSDRTESTEAFF
>TRBV27
CASRSAGTPVYGYTF
>TRBV5-1
CASSQNIGNTIYF
>TRBV18
CASSGQGTDTQYF